This section outlines one TCR beta chain sequence together with its context. What it recognizes is unknown. At the time of sampling, donors were nominally healthy, though unrecorded immune exposures were likely. The PCR was carried out with 60 Vbeta primers and 13 Jbeta primers. Clones were read by immunoSEQ multiplex PCR, and TCRdb kept only the in-frame ones, dropping some. This sample has approximately 110,000 clones, with roughly 15% found just once. The CDR3 loop spans 16 amino acids. J was trimmed by 4 bases and V by 0 bases; bases with no gene match: 6. Germline CDR1 is SGHNT and CDR2 is YYREEE (reference sequence). The sample is drawn from a study of cytomegalovirus exposure and HLA in healthy donors. Whole-study results and caveats: CMV serostatus was the only recorded immune exposure for donors. A list of about 180 TCR beta chains associated with cytomegalovirus was given.

Sequenced input: PBMCs. V is TRBV5-4 and J is TRBJ2-3; 9 bases are a match to TRBD2. The receptor's source is a female donor in good health and CMV-seronegative. This CDR3 reads CASSLGAREGADTQYF. CDR3 DNA: TGTGCCAGCAGCTTGGGAGCGCGGGAGGGCGCAGATACGCAGTATTTT.